These 17 T cell receptor beta chains originate from one sample sequenced in a study of T cell responses to AZD1222 COVID-19 vaccine. Profiled with immunoSEQ multiplex PCR; TCRdb holds only in-frame clones, not every one. The table has 140,000 or so clones, about 90% seen once. The sample in question was peripheral blood, obtained 28 days after the second AZD1222 dose. The receptors were gathered from an adult who received the AZD1222 COVID-19 vaccine.

The chain couples TRBV7-9 to TRBJ2-7; D is uncertain. The CDR3 totals 13 residues. V was trimmed by 2 bases and J by 4 bases, leaving 9 bases between them. CDR1 and CDR2 (germline): SEHNR, FQNEAQ (reference sequence). The CDR3 bases are TGTGCCAGCAGCTTAAATGGTTGGTACGAGCAGTACTTC. It translates to CASSLNGWYEQYF.

The J gene is TRBJ1-4, the V gene TRBV27, with 7 positions matching TRBD1. The CDR3 spans 14 residues. Germline V gives CDR1 MNHEY, CDR2 SMNVEV (reference sequence). Trimming cost V 10 bases and J 7 bases; bases outside gene matches: 12. The CDR3 sequence: CATRSDRVGEKLFF. In DNA, the CDR3 is TGTGCCACCCGATCCGACAGGGTGGGTGAAAAACTGTTTTTT.

The chain combines TRBV7-2 with TRBJ2-7; D is possibly TRBD1 or TRBD2 (6 bases each). Germline lookup yields CDR1 SGHTA and CDR2 FQGNSA. V gave up 1 base and J gave up 9 bases, with 13 bases separating them. The CDR3 is 13 residues long. The DNA of the CDR3 is TGTGCCAGCAGCTTAGGGGGGGACATAGCGCAGTACTTC. Residues: CASSLGGDIAQYF.

The chain has TRBV6-5 and TRBJ2-3; 7 bases map to TRBD2. The junction had 8 bases not matched to a gene; V was cut back by 9 bases and J by 2 bases. The CDR3 is 14 amino acids. Germline V gives CDR1 MNHEY, CDR2 SVGAGI. CDR3 protein: CASWTGLPTDTQYF. The CDR3 bases are TGTGCCAGTTGGACGGGACTACCCACAGATACGCAGTATTTT.

V and J are TRBV27 and TRBJ1-3; 9 positions agree with TRBD1. The germline V gene encodes CDR1 MNHEY and CDR2 SMNVEV (reference sequence). The CDR3 spans 16 residues. J was trimmed by 4 bases and V by 5 bases; bases with no gene match: 9. The CDR3 DNA sequence: TGTGCCAGCAGTCCCGGGACAGGGAAAGCCGGAAACACCATATATTTT. Translated: CASSPGTGKAGNTIYF.

This chain links TRBV7-8 with TRBJ1-3; D unclear. The ends were cut back, 4 bases at V and 0 bases at J, with 19 bases in the middle. CDR1 and CDR2 from the germline V gene are SGHVS and FQNEAQ. The CDR3 is 18 residues long. In nucleotides, the CDR3 is TGTGCCAGCAGCTCCCACCCGGAAGGGTCCCGCTCTGGAAACACCATATATTTT. Amino acids: CASSSHPEGSRSGNTIYF.

This rearrangement joins TRBV7-9 to TRBJ2-1; D ambiguous. V shed 2 bases and J shed 15 bases, with 11 bases lying between them. This CDR3 is built from 11 residues. Germline CDR1 SEHNR, CDR2 FQNEAQ (reference sequence). CDR3 sequence: CASSLKERGFF. CDR3 in DNA: TGTGCCAGCAGCTTAAAGGAGCGTGGGTTCTTC.

CDR3 in DNA: TGTGCCATCAGGGAGGGGACATACGAGCAGTACTTC. Translated: CAIREGTYEQYF. J is TRBJ2-7 and V is TRBV10-3; either TRBD1 or TRBD2 may supply D (6 bases each). CDR3 length equals 12 residues. The germline CDR1 and CDR2 sequences are ENHRY and SYGVKD. Trimming stripped 6 bases from V and 4 bases from J, with 10 bases between.

The chain recombines TRBV7-3 with TRBJ2-2, with 9 positions matching TRBD2. The CDR3 has 16 residues. Germline trimming cut 7 bases from V and 5 bases from J; bases unmatched to any gene: 11. Per the germline V gene, CDR1 is SGHTA and CDR2 is FQGTGA. The CDR3 region has the DNA TGTGCCAGCAAAATAGATAGCGGGGGTTGGACCGGGGAGCTGTTTTTT. Translation: CASKIDSGGWTGELFF.

The rearrangement links TRBV6-5 to TRBJ1-4; 7 nucleotides line up with TRBD1. The CDR3 runs to 15 residues. The V gene end was trimmed by 6 bases and the J gene end by 5 bases; junction bases not matched to a gene: 9. Per the germline V gene, CDR1 is MNHEY and CDR2 is SVGAGI. The CDR3 DNA is TGTGCCAGCAGGGGTACAGGGGTAGGGAATGAAAAACTGTTTTTT. Its translation is CASRGTGVGNEKLFF.

The V and J genes are TRBV4-2 and TRBJ2-7; no definite D call. In germline, CDR1 is LGHNA, CDR2 YNFKEQ. The CDR3 totals 16 residues. Trimming removed 1 base at V and 5 bases at J, with 18 bases between. This CDR3 is CASSQVSWPAYNEQYF. The DNA of the CDR3 is TGTGCCAGCAGCCAAGTTAGCTGGCCAGCGTATAACGAGCAGTACTTC.

The chain recombines TRBV3-1 (or the pseudogene TRBV3-2) with TRBJ2-7; no clear D. Germline loops: CDR1 LGHDT, CDR2 YNNKEL (reference sequence). The CDR3 length is 14 residues. Trimming took 5 bases from V and 0 from J, leaving 11 bases between them. In DNA form, the CDR3 reads TGTGCCAGCAGCTCCAGTCCCATCTCCTACGAGCAGTACTTC. Translation: CASSSSPISYEQYF.

The rearrangement joins TRBV28 to TRBJ1-2; TRBD1 aligns across 8 bases. Germline CDR1 and CDR2: MDHEN and SYDVKM. The CDR3 sequence is 13 residues long. V dropped 6 bases and J dropped 6; count of bases not matched to a gene: 6. The CDR3 DNA reads TGTGCCAGCAGAATAGGACAGGGAGATGGCTACACCTTC. Translating gives CASRIGQGDGYTF.

The chain has TRBV12-3 or TRBV12-4 and TRBJ2-4; D not resolved. The ends were cut back, 5 bases at V and 15 bases at J, with 20 bases in the middle. The CDR3 contains 13 residues. This CDR3 reads CASSRDFSGLRYF. The CDR3 DNA sequence: TGTGCCAGCAGTAGAGACTTTTCCGGTCTCCGGTACTTC.

The V call is TRBV28, the J call TRBJ2-5; D may be TRBD1 or TRBD2 (5 bases each). CDR3 length: 14 residues. The V gene's germline CDR1 is MDHEN and CDR2 SYDVKM. The V end lost 5 bases, the J end lost 2 bases, and 12 bases lay between the germline ends. The CDR3 protein is CASSPGTGQETQYF. The CDR3 DNA is TGTGCCAGCAGTCCTGGGACCGGACAAGAGACCCAGTACTTC.

CDR3 sequence (DNA): TGCGCCAGCAGCTTAGGACCGCCCTGGGACACTGAAGCTTTCTTT. Its protein product is CASSLGPPWDTEAFF. This rearrangement joins TRBV5-1 to TRBJ1-1; no firm D call. The CDR3 has 15 amino acids. Germline V gene lookup returns CDR1 SGHRS and CDR2 YFSETQ. Trimming took 2 bases from V and 3 from J, leaving 14 bases between them. Filled out from reference TRBV5-1 and TRBJ1-1, the complete variable domain reads KAGVTQTPRYLIKTRGQQVTLSCSPISGHRSVSWYQQTPGQGLQFLFEYFSETQRNKGNFPGRFSGRQFSNSRSEMNVSTLELGDSALYLCASSLGPPWDTEAFFGQGTRLTVV.

The V gene is TRBV5-6, the J gene TRBJ1-4; D is unclear. The CDR3 runs 17 residues. Trimming removed 5 bases from V and 4 bases from J, with 21 bases in between. The germline CDR1 and CDR2 sequences are SGHDT and YYEEEE. CDR3 DNA sequence: TGTGCCAGCAGTATGCTTGGCATCAAAAGGGATAATGAAAAACTGTTTTTT. Its protein product is CASSMLGIKRDNEKLFF.